This is a list of T cell receptor beta chains from one sample in a study of T cells expressing NK-cell markers. TCRdb re-called the 5' RACE reads; every CDR3 protein appears as one record, without DNA. This table lists some 110,000 distinct CDR3 sequences. Sequenced: blood T cells: a sorted CD56 or NKG2C T cell subset, CD4+ or CD8+ T cells, or bulk PBMC T cells (not recorded which). The receptors were gathered from a woman between 18 and 75 years old in good health. The CDR3 runs from the conserved cysteine through the conserved F or W.

V	J	CDR3
TRBV12-3/TRBV12-4	TRBJ1-2	CASSYTDRAFYGYTF
TRBV28	TRBJ1-5	CASSPRDSSNQPQHF
TRBV6-1	TRBJ2-2	CASKISLENTGELFF
TRBV30	TRBJ1-1	CAWAKRGNTEAFF
TRBV2	TRBJ2-6	CASILLRGQGVQGANVLTF
TRBV7-6	TRBJ2-3	CASSSAGGTDTQYF
TRBV5-6	TRBJ2-1	CASSYPGLPNNEQFF
TRBV6-2/TRBV6-3	TRBJ2-1	CASTAFFSYNEQFF
TRBV6-1	TRBJ2-1	CASSQSSYNEQFF
TRBV2	TRBJ2-6	CASSAPGVGASGSGANVLTF
TRBV12-3/TRBV12-4	TRBJ1-2	CASTSGAGYGYTF
TRBV12-3/TRBV12-4	TRBJ2-1	CASRTGQGKSPSTNYNEQFF
TRBV5-6	TRBJ2-5	CASSPTWLAGETQYF
TRBV27	TRBJ2-3	CASSPEGGQGDTQYF
TRBV5-6	TRBJ2-1	CASSLPVYSYNEQFF
TRBV12-3/TRBV12-4	TRBJ2-2	CASIDSYTGELFF
TRBV7-6	TRBJ2-1	CASSLVTHEQFF
TRBV12-3/TRBV12-4	TRBJ2-6	CASSYPGANVLTF
TRBV20-1	TRBJ1-1	CSARDLMGLNTEAFF
TRBV4-3	TRBJ2-7	CASSQDVAGGYEQYF
TRBV15	TRBJ2-5	CATSRGWGGGAETQYF
TRBV4-1	TRBJ2-2	CASSQVRLGYGGELFF
TRBV5-1	TRBJ2-5	CASSWGTVGQETQYF
TRBV7-2	TRBJ2-7	CASSWGREQYF
TRBV19	TRBJ2-4	CASSASGGSKNIQYF
TRBV18	TRBJ2-1	CASSPFENNEQFF
TRBV7-6	TRBJ2-2	CASSPLLTGELFF
TRBV11-2	TRBJ1-4	CASRSRSTNEKLFF